The present T cell receptor beta chain was sequenced within a study of T cell responses to AZD1222 COVID-19 vaccine. CDR1 is GTSNPN and CDR2 is SVGIG in the germline V gene (reference sequence). V shed 2 bases and J shed 10 bases, with 12 bases lying between them. The CDR3 sequence is 11 residues long. Profiled with immunoSEQ multiplex PCR; TCRdb holds only in-frame clones, not every one. Of more than 95,000 clones listed, roughly 84% are singletons. As concerns this clone: Its antigen remains unknown.

Findings and caveats of the study: Among the donors, most were white British and more were female, and clonal diversity was possibly underestimated. Recipients of two AZD1222 doses showed rising Spike-specific TCR breadth and depth. Samples come after the peak T cell response, not at day 14. At 160-218 and 743-854, vaccine-associated CD4 TCRs were dominant, and they spanned spike.

The receptor was derived from an adult who received the AZD1222 COVID-19 vaccine. V usage is TRBV30 and J usage is TRBJ2-7; the D gene could be TRBD1 or TRBD2 (5 bases each). The sequenced sample was peripheral blood, obtained 28 days after the second AZD1222 dose. The CDR3 DNA is TGTGCCTGGAGTCCGGGGACCTTACAGTACTTC. It translates to CAWSPGTLQYF.